This entry features one T cell receptor beta chain sequence. Time point indicated: baseline pretreatment blood. Treatment defined: 15 Gy SBRT to primary tumor, nephrectomy 4 weeks later. The sample comes from a study of radiation and T cells in renal cell carcinoma. At the level of the study: Nephrectomy followed 15 Gy stereotactic body radiation by 4 weeks.

Profiling relied on immunoSEQ multiplex PCR, and the TCRdb table lists in-frame clones only, not all of them. The sample includes about 59,000 clones, about three quarters of them seen just once. The sample here was blood, taken from a patient whose treatment included radiotherapy and nephrectomy. The source is a man in his fifties or sixties with renal cell carcinoma.

The CDR3 DNA follows: TGTGCCAGTAGTCAAAGACGGGGATGGAGCTACGAGCAGTACTTC. Encoded protein: CASSQRRGWSYEQYF. The rearrangement joins TRBV19 to TRBJ2-7, with D tentatively TRBD2 (5 bases). The CDR3 runs 15 residues. CDR1 is LNHDA and CDR2 is SQIVND in the germline V gene (reference sequence). Trimming pared 5 bases from V and 3 bases from J, leaving 17 bases between.